This T cell receptor (beta chain) appears in the sequencing data of a study of T cells in Graves' hyperthyroidism and ophthalmopathy. Notes on the study in general: From stable hyperthyroidism, ophthalmopathy was set apart by a 13 V-J model. With a median lead of approximately 6 months before onset, the model predicted ophthalmopathy.

CDR1 is SNHLY and CDR2 is FYNNEI in the germline V gene. The CDR3 sequence is 14 residues long. V gave up 6 bases and J gave up 0 bases, with 8 bases separating them. There are a few counts of this clonotype. Its matching antigen is unknown. Researchers took RNA transcripts and amplified the TCR beta CDR3 regions from them. First-round RT-PCR with HTBI primers amplified the TCR CDR3 region. TCRdb independently ran MiXCR on the multiplex PCR reads; one entry per CDR3 protein. The data show under 350,000 distinct CDR3 sequences, 18% seen once. The sample comprised blood. The genes are TRBV2 and TRBJ2-2; weak D call: TRBD2 (5 bases). This receptor was obtained from a woman aged 45-60 years with Graves' hyperthyroidism. As DNA, the CDR3 is TGTGCCAGCAGACTAGGACCGAACACCGGGGAGCTGTTTTTT. This gives the protein CASRLGPNTGELFF.